Described below is a single T cell receptor beta chain sequence and its context. This CDR3 has 15 amino acids. The V end was cut by 5 bases, the J end by 4 bases, with 17 bases between. The germline gives CDR1 MGHRA, CDR2 YSYEKL. Time point in this sample: recipient sample about 28 days before transplant, after cytoreduction. This entry belongs to a study of T cell clonotyping in hematopoietic cell transplantation. Assay used: immunoSEQ multiplex PCR; TCRdb lists only in-frame clones, some missing. Of fewer than 20,000 clones in the sample, about 92% were seen once. V and J are TRBV4-1 and TRBJ2-5, with D perhaps TRBD1 or TRBD2 (5 bases each). Specimen: peripheral blood mononuclear cells, collected before stem cell transplant. This TCR was recovered from a man between 18 and 35 years old with biphenotypic leukemia. Some clones in this sample may be carry-over from other donors' samples. The chain's CDR3 is CASSDRGTGGETQYF. Here the CDR3 DNA reads TGCGCCAGCAGCGATAGGGGAACTGGGGGAGAGACCCAGTACTTC.